Below are 10 T cell receptor beta chains sequenced from a single sample in a study of T cell responses to AZD1222 COVID-19 vaccine. TCRdb's table, derived via immunoSEQ multiplex PCR, lists solely in-frame clones and lacks some. This table has around 120,000 clones, 75% to 95% appearing once. The starting material was peripheral blood, obtained on day 0 of AZD1222 vaccination. All receptors come from an adult in good health.

This clone was observed a few times. V and J are TRBV13 and TRBJ2-7; TRBD1 matches at 7 bases. CDR1 is PRHDT and CDR2 is FYEKMQ in the germline V gene (reference sequence). J gave up 3 bases and V 7 bases, and 12 bases lay outside the gene matches. There are 15 residues in the CDR3. CDR3 amino acids: CASTLQKGASYEQYF. The CDR3 DNA follows: TGTGCCAGCACTCTACAGAAGGGGGCTAGCTACGAGCAGTACTTC.

The V call is TRBV19, the J call TRBJ2-1; 9 bases line up with TRBD2. CDR1 is LNHDA and CDR2 is SQIVND in the germline V gene (reference sequence). V was pared by 4 bases and J by 9 bases, with 7 bases of the junction left unmatched. This CDR3 region has 14 residues. CDR3 residues: CASSRASGKAEQFF. CDR3 DNA sequence: TGTGCCAGTAGTAGGGCTAGCGGGAAGGCTGAGCAGTTCTTC.

The V and J genes are TRBV27 and TRBJ2-1; 11 bases agree with TRBD2. CDR3 length: 16 amino acids. The V gene end was trimmed by 1 base and the J gene end by 5 bases; junction bases not matched to a gene: 4. Germline V lookup: CDR1 MNHEY, CDR2 SMNVEV (reference sequence). CDR3 sequence: CASSLFLAGGHNEQFF. The CDR3 coding sequence is TGTGCCAGCAGTTTATTTCTAGCGGGAGGCCACAATGAGCAGTTCTTC.

The gene calls are TRBV11-2 and TRBJ1-4, with TRBD1 matching 10 bases. The CDR3 is 14 residues long. V was clipped by 5 bases and J by 6 bases; unmatched bases: 3. Germline CDR1 SGHAT, CDR2 FQNNGV. The CDR3 region has the DNA TGTGCCAGCAGCGTGGGACAGGGGCATGAAAAACTGTTTTTT. It codes for CASSVGQGHEKLFF.

The chain uses TRBV5-4 and TRBJ2-6, with D unresolved. V lost 4 bases, J lost 0 bases, and 11 bases lay in between. The CDR3 contains 16 residues. Germline-derived CDR1 and CDR2 are SGHNT and YYREEE (reference sequence). The CDR3 region is CASSPPIFSGANVLTF. The CDR3 nucleotides read TGTGCCAGCAGCCCGCCTATTTTCTCTGGGGCCAACGTCCTGACTTTC.

The chain carries TRBV27 and TRBJ2-5, with TRBD1 identical over 9 bases. Germline V gene data show CDR1 as MNHEY and CDR2 as SMNVEV (reference sequence). Trimming at V came to 3 bases and at J to 6 bases, leaving 8 bases not matched to a gene. The CDR3 covers 15 residues. CDR3 nucleotide sequence: TGTGCCAGCAGTTTCACCGGGACAGGGAGGCAGACCCAGTACTTC. The encoded protein is CASSFTGTGRQTQYF.

The chain has TRBV11-3 and TRBJ2-1; TRBD1 is a possible D gene (5 bases). The germline CDR1 and CDR2 sequences are SGHNT and YENEEA. The CDR3 extends over 14 amino acids. Between the trimmed V and J ends, which lost 0 bases and 4 bases, there was a span of 7 bases. Here the CDR3 DNA reads TGTGCCAGCAGCTTAGATCGACAGTACAATGAGCAGTTCTTC. It specifies CASSLDRQYNEQFF. The full variable domain, with the rest looked up from reference TRBV11-3 and TRBJ2-1, is EAGVVQSPRYKIIEKKQPVAFWCNPISGHNTLYWYLQNLGQGPELLIRYENEEAVDDSQLPKDRFSAERLKGVDSTLKIQPAELGDSAVYLCASSLDRQYNEQFFGPGTRLTVL.

J is TRBJ1-4 and V is TRBV7-8; D unresolved. The germline V and J ends were trimmed by 2 bases and 5 bases, with 15 bases remaining between them. Looked up from germline, CDR1 is SGHVS and CDR2 is FQNEAQ. CDR3 length: 16 residues. The CDR3 DNA follows: TGTGCCAGCAGCTTATTAGGCGACCTCATGAATGAAAAACTGTTTTTT. It specifies CASSLLGDLMNEKLFF.

This clone has just one count. The chain employs TRBV27 and TRBJ2-5; D possibly corresponds to TRBD2 (5 bases). Trimming pared 3 bases from V and 4 bases from J, leaving 9 bases between. Germline CDR1 and CDR2: MNHEY and SMNVEV (reference sequence). This CDR3 has 13 residues. CDR3 sequence reads: CASSLRVRETQYF. In DNA, the CDR3 is TGTGCCAGCAGTTTGCGGGTGAGAGAGACCCAGTACTTC.

This chain connects TRBV7-9 to TRBJ1-2; 7 bases are shared with TRBD1. Germline loops: CDR1 SEHNR, CDR2 FQNEAQ (reference sequence). The CDR3 is 17 amino acids. The V segment lost 1 base and the J segment 4 bases; nucleotides outside the gene matches: 12. CDR3 sequence: CASSLGQGDGESYGYTF. The CDR3 region has the DNA TGTGCCAGCAGCTTAGGCCAGGGGGACGGCGAAAGCTATGGCTACACCTTC. Based on the CDR3 plus reference TRBV7-9 and TRBJ1-2, the full variable domain is DTGVSQNPRHKITKRGQNVTFRCDPISEHNRLYWYRQTLGQGPEFLTYFQNEAQLEKSRLLSDRFSAERPKGSFSTLEIQRTEQGDSAMYLCASSLGQGDGESYGYTFGSGTRLTVV.